This record covers a single T cell receptor beta chain. Its antigen is unidentified. This sample is part of a study of post-analysis software for immune sequencing data. Findings and limits, study-wide: F-measure co-clustering was strong for batch-matched samples. Normalized Chao1 diversity in multiple sclerosis patients fell significantly below that of controls.

TCR beta libraries were prepared from cDNA with unique molecular identifiers. T cells numbering about 0.85 to 11 million gave rise to around 500,000 cDNA molecules. MiXCR was run by TCRdb on the PCR reads, yielding one entry per CDR3 protein. This repertoire shows 650,000 to 900,000 distinct CDR3 sequences, 46% found once; its top ten account for 4.9%. This sequence originates from a girl aged 5-17 years with multiple sclerosis. Sequences were obtained from blood.

DNA for the CDR3: TGTGCCAGCTCCTGGGCCGGGACGGGGGACGGTGGCTACACCTTC. This encodes CASSWAGTGDGGYTF. The V call is TRBV6-6, the J call TRBJ1-2; the D gene is possibly TRBD1 (5 bases). V was shortened by 8 bases and J by 7 bases, with 23 bases between the two germline ends. Germline V CDR1 and CDR2: MNHNY, SVGAGI (reference sequence). The CDR3 contains 15 residues.